Here is one T cell receptor beta chain with its context. It was during active infection that Seattle patients were enrolled and then longitudinally followed. CDR3 size: 14 residues. Germline V gene data show CDR1 as SEHNR and CDR2 as FQNEAQ (reference sequence). Trimming took off 2 bases at V and 0 bases at J, with 5 bases between the two ends. This sample is part of a study of blood T cell repertoires in COVID-19. Study context: Spain, Italy and the United States supplied samples that represented acute and convalescent COVID-19. The analysed material was cDNA or gDNA that came from T cells, B-cell-depleted T cells, or PBMCs.

As handled by the study authors: Amplified reference gene primers provided the basis for estimating nucleated cell counts. TCRdb keeps only in-frame clones here, not all; method: immunoSEQ multiplex PCR. That table furnishes V, J and clone size, whereas the DNA furnished D and trimming. The sample carries under 250,000 clones, approximately 85% recorded once. Sequencing input: peripheral blood. This sequence originates from a middle-aged man with COVID-19, enrolled during active disease. J is TRBJ1-3 and V is TRBV7-9, with D unclear. Here the CDR3 reads CASSLTVSGNTIYF. In DNA, the CDR3 is TGTGCCAGCAGCTTAACGGTCTCTGGAAACACCATATATTTT. Using reference TRBV7-9 and TRBJ1-3 for the parts outside the CDR3, the full variable domain is DTGVSQNPRHKITKRGQNVTFRCDPISEHNRLYWYRQTLGQGPEFLTYFQNEAQLEKSRLLSDRFSAERPKGSFSTLEIQRTEQGDSAMYLCASSLTVSGNTIYFGEGSWLTVV.